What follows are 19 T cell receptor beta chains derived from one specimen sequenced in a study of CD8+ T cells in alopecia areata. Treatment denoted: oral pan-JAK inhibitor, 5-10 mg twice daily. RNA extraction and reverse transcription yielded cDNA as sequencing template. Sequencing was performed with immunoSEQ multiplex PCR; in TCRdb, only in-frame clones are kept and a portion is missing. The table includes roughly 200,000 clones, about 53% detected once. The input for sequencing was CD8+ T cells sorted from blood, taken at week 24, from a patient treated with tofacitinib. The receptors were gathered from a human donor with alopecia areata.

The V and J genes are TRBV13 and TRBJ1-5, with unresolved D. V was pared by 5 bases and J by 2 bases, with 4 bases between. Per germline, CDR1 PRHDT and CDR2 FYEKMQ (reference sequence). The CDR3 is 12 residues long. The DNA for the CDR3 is TGTGCCAGCAGCAGGCGCAATCAGCCCCAGCATTTT. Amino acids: CASSRRNQPQHF.

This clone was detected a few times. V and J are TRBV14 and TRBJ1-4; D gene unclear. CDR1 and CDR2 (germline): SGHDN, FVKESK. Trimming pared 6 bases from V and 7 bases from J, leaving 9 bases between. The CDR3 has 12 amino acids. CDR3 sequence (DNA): TGTGCCAGCAGGGACGTCGGTGAAAAACTGTTTTTT. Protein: CASRDVGEKLFF.

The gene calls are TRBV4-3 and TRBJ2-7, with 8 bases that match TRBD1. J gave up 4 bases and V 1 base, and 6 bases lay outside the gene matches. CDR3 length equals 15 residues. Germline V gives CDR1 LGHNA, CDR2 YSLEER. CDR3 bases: TGCGCCAGCAGCCAAGTGGCAGGGGGCCGGTACGAGCAGTACTTC. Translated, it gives CASSQVAGGRYEQYF.

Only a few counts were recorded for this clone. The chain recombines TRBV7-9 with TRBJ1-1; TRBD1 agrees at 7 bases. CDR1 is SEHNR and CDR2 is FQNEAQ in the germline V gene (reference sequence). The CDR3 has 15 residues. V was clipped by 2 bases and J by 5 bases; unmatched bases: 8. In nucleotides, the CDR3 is TGTGCCAGCAGCTTAAGGGGGCCAGGGATTACTGAAGCTTTCTTT. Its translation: CASSLRGPGITEAFF.

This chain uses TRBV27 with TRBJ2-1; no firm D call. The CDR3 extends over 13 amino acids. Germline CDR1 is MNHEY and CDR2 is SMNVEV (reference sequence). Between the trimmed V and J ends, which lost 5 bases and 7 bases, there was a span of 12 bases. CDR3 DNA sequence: TGTGCCAGCAGTCAGATGGTTGGAAATGAGCAGTTCTTC. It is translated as CASSQMVGNEQFF.

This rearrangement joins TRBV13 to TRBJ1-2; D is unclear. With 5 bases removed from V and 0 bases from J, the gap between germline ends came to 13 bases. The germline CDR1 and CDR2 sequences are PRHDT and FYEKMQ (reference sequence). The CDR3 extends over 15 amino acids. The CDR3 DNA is TGTGCCAGCAGCCGCCTAACAGAGACTAACTATGGCTACACCTTC. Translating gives CASSRLTETNYGYTF. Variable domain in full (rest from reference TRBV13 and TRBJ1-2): AAGVIQSPRHLIKEKRETATLKCYPIPRHDTVYWYQQGPGQDPQFLISFYEKMQSDKGSIPDRFSAQQFSDYHSELNMSSLELGDSALYFCASSRLTETNYGYTFGSGTRLTVV.

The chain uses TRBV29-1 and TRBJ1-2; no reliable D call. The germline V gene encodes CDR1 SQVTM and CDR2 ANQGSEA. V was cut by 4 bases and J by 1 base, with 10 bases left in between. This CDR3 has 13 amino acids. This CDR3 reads CSVVQLDNYGYTF. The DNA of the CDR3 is TGCAGCGTTGTACAGCTAGATAACTATGGCTACACCTTC.

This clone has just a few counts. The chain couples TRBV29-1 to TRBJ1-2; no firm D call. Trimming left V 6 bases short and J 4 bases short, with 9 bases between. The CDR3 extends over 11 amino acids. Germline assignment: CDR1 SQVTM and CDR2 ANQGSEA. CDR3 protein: CSVWLGYGYTF. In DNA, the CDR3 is TGCAGCGTCTGGCTAGGCTATGGCTACACCTTC.

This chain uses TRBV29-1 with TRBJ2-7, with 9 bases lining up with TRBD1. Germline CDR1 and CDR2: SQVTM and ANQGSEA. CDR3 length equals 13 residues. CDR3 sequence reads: CSAGTGTLYEQYF. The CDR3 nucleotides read TGCAGTGCTGGGACAGGGACCCTCTACGAGCAGTACTTC.

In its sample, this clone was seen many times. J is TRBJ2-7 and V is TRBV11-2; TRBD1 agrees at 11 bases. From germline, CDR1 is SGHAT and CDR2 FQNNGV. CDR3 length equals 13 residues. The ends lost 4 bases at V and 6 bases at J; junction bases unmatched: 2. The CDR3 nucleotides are TGTGCCAGCAGCTCAGGGACAGGGGGCGAGCAGTACTTC. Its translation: CASSSGTGGEQYF.

CDR3 amino acids: CASSLSDSDYEQYF. CDR3 coding DNA: TGTGCCAGCAGTTTATCGGACAGCGACTACGAGCAGTACTTC. The chain joins TRBV27 to TRBJ2-7; maybe TRBD1 (6 bases). The V gene lost 0 bases and the J gene lost 3 bases, with 9 bases spanning the gap. The CDR3 has 14 residues. Germline V CDR1 and CDR2: MNHEY, SMNVEV (reference sequence).

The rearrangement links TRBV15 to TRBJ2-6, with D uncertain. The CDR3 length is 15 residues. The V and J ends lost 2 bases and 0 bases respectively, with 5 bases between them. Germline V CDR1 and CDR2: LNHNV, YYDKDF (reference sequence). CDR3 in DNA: TGTGCCACCAGCAGAACGAACTCTGGGGCCAACGTCCTGACTTTC. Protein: CATSRTNSGANVLTF.

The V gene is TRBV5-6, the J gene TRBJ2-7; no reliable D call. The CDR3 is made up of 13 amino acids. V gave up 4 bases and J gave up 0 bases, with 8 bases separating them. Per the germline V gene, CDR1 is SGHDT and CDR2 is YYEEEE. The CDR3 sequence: CASSNPTSYEQYF. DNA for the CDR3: TGTGCCAGCAGCAACCCGACCTCCTACGAGCAGTACTTC.

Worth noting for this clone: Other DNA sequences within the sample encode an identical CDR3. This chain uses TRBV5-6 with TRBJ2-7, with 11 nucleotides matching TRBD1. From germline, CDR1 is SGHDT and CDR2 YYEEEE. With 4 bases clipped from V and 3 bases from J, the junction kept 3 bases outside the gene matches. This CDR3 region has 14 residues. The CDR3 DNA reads TGTGCCAGCAGCCCGGGACAGGGGGACTACGAGCAGTACTTC. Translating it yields CASSPGQGDYEQYF.

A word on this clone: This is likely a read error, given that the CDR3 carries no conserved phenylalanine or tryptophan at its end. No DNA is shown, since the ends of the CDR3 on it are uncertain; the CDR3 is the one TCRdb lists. CDR3 region: CASSLPTRGHGKH. V usage is TRBV27 and J usage is TRBJ1-2; the table calls TRBD1, which could not be checked here. The CDR3 has 13 amino acids, counting both end residues. CDR1 is MNHEY and CDR2 is SMNVEV in the germline V gene (reference sequence).

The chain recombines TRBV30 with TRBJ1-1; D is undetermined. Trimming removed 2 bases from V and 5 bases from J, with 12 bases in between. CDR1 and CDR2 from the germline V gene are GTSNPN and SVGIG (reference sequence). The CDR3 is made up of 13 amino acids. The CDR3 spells CAWSRGKRTEAFF. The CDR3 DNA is TGTGCCTGGAGTCGGGGAAAACGGACTGAAGCTTTCTTT.

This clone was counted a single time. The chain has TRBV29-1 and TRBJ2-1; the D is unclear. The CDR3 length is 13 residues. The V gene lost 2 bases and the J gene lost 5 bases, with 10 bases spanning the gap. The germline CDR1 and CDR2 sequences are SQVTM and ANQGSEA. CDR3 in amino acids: CSVELGSHNEQFF. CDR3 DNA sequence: TGCAGCGTTGAACTGGGGTCCCACAATGAGCAGTTCTTC.

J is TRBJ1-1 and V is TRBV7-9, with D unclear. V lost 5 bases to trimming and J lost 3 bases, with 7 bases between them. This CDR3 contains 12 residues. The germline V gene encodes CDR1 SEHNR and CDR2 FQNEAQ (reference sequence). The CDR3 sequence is CASSPRHTEAFF. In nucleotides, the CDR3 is TGTGCCAGCAGCCCCCGCCACACTGAAGCTTTCTTT.

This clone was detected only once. The CDR3 region has the DNA TGTGCCAGCAGCCGACCTGGGACAGGGCGTAATTCACCCCTCCACTTT. Amino acid sequence: CASSRPGTGRNSPLHF. The chain is built from TRBV7-9 and TRBJ1-6; 9 positions match TRBD1. The germline gives CDR1 SEHNR, CDR2 FQNEAQ (reference sequence). J lost 6 bases, V lost 5 bases, and 8 bases had no gene match. The CDR3 has 16 amino acids.